The sequence of this T cell receptor beta chain was determined in a study of T cell responses to AZD1222 COVID-19 vaccine. Produced via immunoSEQ multiplex PCR; TCRdb's table is partial and in-frame only. The sample carries approximately 100,000 clones, about 90% recorded once. The CDR3 has 13 residues. V lost 4 bases to trimming and J lost 0 bases, with 6 bases between them. Germline V gives CDR1 MNHEY, CDR2 SVGAGI. On this clone itself: What it binds is not known.

Study-level results: The CD4 TCRs associated with vaccination extended across spike and predominated at 160-218 and 743-854. Donors skewed white British and female; clonal diversity was possibly underestimated. Once two AZD1222 doses were given, Spike-specific TCR breadth and depth went up. The study reported that nearly half of spike-specific TCRs target unmutated variant regions.

The receptor's source is an adult in good health. This chain uses TRBV6-5 with TRBJ1-2; D gene uncertain. Sequenced material: peripheral blood, taken on day 0 of AZD1222 vaccination. The CDR3 bases are TGTGCCAGCAGTTCGACACCTAACTATGGCTACACCTTC. Protein sequence: CASSSTPNYGYTF.